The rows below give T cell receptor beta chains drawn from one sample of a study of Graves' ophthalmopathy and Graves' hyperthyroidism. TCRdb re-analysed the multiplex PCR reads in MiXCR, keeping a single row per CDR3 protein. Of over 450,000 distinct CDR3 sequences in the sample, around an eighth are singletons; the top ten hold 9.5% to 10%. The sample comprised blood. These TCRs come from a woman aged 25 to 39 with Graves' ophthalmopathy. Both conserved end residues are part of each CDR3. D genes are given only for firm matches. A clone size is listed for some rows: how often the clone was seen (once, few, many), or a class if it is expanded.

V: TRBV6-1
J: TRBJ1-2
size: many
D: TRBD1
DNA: TGTGCCAGCAGCCCTAGGGGACAGACTAACTATGGCTACACCTTC
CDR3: CASSPRGQTNYGYTF

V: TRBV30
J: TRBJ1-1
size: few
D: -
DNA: TGTGCCTGGAGTCCGGACGTGGACGAAGCTTTCTTT
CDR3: CAWSPDVDEAFF

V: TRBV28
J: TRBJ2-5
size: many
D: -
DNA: TGTGCCAGCACTCCGGGGGGCCGTCACCCTAGATTTGGGGAAGAGACCCAGTACTTC
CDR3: CASTPGGRHPRFGEETQYF

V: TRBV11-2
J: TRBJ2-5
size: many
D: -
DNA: TGTGCCAGCGGCCCTACTAGATGGTCGCCCGAGACCCAGTACTTC
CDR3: CASGPTRWSPETQYF

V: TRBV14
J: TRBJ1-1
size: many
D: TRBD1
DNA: TGTGCCAGCAGCGCCAGACAGGGGGAGGACACTGAAGCTTTCTTT
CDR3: CASSARQGEDTEAFF

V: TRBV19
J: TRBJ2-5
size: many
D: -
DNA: TGTGCCAGTAGTATAACCGCCAGGCAAGAGACCCAGTACTTC
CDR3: CASSITARQETQYF

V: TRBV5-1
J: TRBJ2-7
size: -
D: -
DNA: TGCGCCAGCAGCTTGGCCGGAGACTACTACGAGCAGTACTTC
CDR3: CASSLAGDYYEQYF

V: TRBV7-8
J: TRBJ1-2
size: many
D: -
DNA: TGTGCCAGCAGCTTGACTGATAACTATGGCTACACCTTC
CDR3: CASSLTDNYGYTF

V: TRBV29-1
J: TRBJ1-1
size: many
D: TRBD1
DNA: TGCAGCGTCCGGACAGGGGGCTGGACTGAAGCTTTCTTT
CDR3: CSVRTGGWTEAFF

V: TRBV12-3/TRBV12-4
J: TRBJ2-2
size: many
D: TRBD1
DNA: TGTGCCAGCAGTTTCGTGGGGACAGTGACCGGGGAGCTGTTTTTT
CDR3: CASSFVGTVTGELFF

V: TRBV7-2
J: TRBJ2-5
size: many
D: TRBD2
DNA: TGTGCCAGCACCCCTATGGTGGCGGGGGGAGGGGAGACCCAGTACTTC
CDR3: CASTPMVAGGGETQYF

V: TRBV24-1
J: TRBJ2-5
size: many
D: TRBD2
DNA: TGTGCCACCAGTGTTGGACTAGCGGGACGGTACCAAGAGACCCAGTACTTC
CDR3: CATSVGLAGRYQETQYF